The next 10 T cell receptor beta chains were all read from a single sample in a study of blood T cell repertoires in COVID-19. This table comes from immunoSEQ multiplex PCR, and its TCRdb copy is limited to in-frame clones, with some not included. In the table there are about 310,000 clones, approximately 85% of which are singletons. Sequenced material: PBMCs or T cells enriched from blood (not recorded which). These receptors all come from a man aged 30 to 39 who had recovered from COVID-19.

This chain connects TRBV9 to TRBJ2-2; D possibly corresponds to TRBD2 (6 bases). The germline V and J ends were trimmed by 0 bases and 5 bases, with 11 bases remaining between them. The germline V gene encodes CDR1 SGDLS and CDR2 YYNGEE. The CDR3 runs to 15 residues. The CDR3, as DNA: TGTGCCAGCAGCGTAGAGGTGGGACTTACCGGGGAGCTGTTTTTT. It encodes CASSVEVGLTGELFF.

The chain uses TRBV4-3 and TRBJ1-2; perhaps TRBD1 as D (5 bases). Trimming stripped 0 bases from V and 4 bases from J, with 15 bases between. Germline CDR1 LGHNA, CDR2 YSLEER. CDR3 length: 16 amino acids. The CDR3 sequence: CASSQERSGGIYGYTF. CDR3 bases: TGCGCCAGCAGCCAAGAAAGATCCGGGGGGATCTATGGCTACACCTTC.

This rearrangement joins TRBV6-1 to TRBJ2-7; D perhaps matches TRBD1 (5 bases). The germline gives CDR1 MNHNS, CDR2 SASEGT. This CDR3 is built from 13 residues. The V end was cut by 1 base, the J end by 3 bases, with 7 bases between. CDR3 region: CASSEGQYYEQYF. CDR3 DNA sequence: TGTGCCAGCAGTGAAGGACAGTACTACGAGCAGTACTTC.

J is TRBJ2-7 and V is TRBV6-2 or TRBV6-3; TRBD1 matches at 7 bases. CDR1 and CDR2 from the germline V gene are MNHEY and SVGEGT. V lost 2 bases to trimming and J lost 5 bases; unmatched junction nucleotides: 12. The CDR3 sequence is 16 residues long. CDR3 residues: CASSYPRQGKMHEQYF. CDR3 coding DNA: TGTGCCAGCAGTTACCCCCGACAGGGTAAAATGCACGAGCAGTACTTC.

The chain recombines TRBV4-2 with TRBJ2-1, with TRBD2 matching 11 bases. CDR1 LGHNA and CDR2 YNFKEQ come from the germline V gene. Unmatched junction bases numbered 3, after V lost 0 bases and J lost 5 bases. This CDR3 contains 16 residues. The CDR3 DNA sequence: TGTGCCAGCAGCCAAGATACACTAGCGGGGGACAATGAGCAGTTCTTC. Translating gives CASSQDTLAGDNEQFF.

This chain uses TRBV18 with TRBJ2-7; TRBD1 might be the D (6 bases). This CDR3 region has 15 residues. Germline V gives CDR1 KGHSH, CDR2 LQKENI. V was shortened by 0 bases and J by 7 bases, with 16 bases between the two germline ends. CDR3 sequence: CASSPPTGVGAEQYF. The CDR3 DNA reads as TGTGCCAGCTCACCACCGACAGGTGTGGGAGCGGAGCAGTACTTC.

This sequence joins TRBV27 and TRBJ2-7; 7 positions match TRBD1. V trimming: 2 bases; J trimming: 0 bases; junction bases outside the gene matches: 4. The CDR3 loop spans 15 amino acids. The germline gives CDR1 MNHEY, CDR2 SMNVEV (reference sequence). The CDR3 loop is CASSLKTGSSYEQYF. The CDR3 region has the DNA TGTGCCAGCAGTTTAAAGACAGGGTCCTCCTACGAGCAGTACTTC.

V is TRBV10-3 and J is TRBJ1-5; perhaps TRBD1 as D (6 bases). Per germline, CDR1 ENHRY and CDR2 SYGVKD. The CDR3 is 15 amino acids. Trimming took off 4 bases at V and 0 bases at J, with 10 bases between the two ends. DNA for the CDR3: TGTGCCATCAGTGCGGGACAATATAGCAATCAGCCCCAGCATTTT. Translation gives CAISAGQYSNQPQHF.

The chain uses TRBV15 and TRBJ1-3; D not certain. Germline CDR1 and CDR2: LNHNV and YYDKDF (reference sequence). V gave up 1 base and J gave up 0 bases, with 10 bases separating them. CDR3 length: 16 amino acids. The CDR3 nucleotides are TGTGCCACCAGCAGAGGACTGCTGGCCTCTGGAAACACCATATATTTT. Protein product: CATSRGLLASGNTIYF.

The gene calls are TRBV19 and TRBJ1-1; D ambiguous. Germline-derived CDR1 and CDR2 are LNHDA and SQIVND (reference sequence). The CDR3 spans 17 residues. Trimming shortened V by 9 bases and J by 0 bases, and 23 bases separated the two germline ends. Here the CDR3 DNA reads TGTGCCAGCTCCTTGGAGGAAGGGAGATTCATGAACACTGAAGCTTTCTTT. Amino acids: CASSLEEGRFMNTEAFF.